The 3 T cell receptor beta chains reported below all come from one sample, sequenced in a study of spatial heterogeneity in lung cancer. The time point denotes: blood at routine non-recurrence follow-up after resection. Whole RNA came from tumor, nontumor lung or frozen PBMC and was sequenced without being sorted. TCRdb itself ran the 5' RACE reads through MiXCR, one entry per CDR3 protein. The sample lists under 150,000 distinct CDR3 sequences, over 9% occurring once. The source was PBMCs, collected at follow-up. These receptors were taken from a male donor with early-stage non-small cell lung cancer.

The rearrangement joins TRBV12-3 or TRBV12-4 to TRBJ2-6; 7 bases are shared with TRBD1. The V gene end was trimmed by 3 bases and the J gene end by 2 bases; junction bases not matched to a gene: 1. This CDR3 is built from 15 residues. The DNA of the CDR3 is TGTGCCAGCAGTTTCCAGGGGGCTGGGGCCAACGTCCTGACTTTC. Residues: CASSFQGAGANVLTF.

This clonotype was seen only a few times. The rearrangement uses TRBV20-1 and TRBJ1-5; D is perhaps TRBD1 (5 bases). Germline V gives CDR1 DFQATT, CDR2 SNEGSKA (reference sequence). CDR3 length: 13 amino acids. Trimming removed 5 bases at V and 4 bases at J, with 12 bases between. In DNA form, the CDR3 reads TGCAGTGCTCACTCAGGGAAAAATCAGCCCCAGCATTTT. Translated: CSAHSGKNQPQHF.

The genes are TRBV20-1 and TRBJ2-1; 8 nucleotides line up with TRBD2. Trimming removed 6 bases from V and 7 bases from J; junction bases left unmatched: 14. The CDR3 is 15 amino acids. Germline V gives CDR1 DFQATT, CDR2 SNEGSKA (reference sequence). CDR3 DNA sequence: TGCAGTGCCCCAGGGCGGGGGGCCTTTGGGAATGAGCAGTTCTTC. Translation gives CSAPGRGAFGNEQFF.